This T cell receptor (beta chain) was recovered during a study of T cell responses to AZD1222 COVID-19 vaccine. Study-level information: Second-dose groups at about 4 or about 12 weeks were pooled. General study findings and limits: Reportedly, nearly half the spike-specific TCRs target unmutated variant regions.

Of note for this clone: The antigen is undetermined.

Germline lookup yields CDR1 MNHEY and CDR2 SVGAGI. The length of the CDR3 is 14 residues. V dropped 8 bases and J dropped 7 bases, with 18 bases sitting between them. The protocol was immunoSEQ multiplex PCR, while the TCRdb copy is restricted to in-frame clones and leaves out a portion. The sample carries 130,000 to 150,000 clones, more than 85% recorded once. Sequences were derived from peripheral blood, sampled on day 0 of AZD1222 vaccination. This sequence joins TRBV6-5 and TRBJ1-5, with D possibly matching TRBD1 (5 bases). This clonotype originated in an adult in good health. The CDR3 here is CASWGWGVGQPQHF. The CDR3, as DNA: TGTGCCAGCTGGGGTTGGGGGGTGGGGCAGCCCCAGCATTTT.